This passage covers 12 T cell receptor beta chains from one sample sequenced in a study of CXCR3-negative and CXCR3-positive naive CD8 T cells. 5' RACE with UMI labels generated the TRB cDNA libraries. Using the 5' RACE reads, TCRdb records one entry per CDR3 protein without DNA. In all, the sample yields 150,000 or so distinct CDR3 sequences. The sample was naive CXCR3- CD8+ T cells from blood. The subset here: CD45RO-CCR7+CD27+CD95- naive CD8+ T cells lacking CXCR3 (TNR3-). Receptor source: a human donor in good health. Some clones in this sample may be carry-over from other donors' samples.

The chain links TRBV6-6 to TRBJ2-7; TCRdb proposes TRBD2, but this gene call is untestable without DNA. The germline CDR1 and CDR2 sequences are MNHNY and SVGAGI (reference sequence). This CDR3 has 15 amino acids. This CDR3 is CASSELAGGFYEQYF.

The chain links TRBV7-8 to TRBJ1-5. The CDR3 has 15 residues. Per germline, CDR1 SGHVS and CDR2 FQNEAQ. The CDR3 protein is CASSPGPAGNQPQHF.

The chain joins TRBV5-1 to TRBJ2-7. The germline gives CDR1 SGHRS, CDR2 YFSETQ. CDR3 length equals 14 residues. CDR3 sequence: CASSLRVAGYEQYF.

V gene TRBV6-2 or TRBV6-3 combines with J gene TRBJ2-5. The CDR3 is made up of 12 amino acids. Germline CDR1 and CDR2: MNHEY and SVGEGT. This CDR3 reads CASSYAVETQYF.

The chain combines TRBV3-1 with TRBJ1-2; TCRdb returns TRBD1, unconfirmable since there is no DNA. The CDR3 consists of 14 residues. Per the germline V gene, CDR1 is LGHDT and CDR2 is YNNKEL (reference sequence). This chain's CDR3 is CASTSAGTGGGYTF.

The chain has TRBV20-1 and TRBJ1-5. Germline lookup yields CDR1 DFQATT and CDR2 SNEGSKA (reference sequence). This CDR3 spans 15 amino acids. CDR3 protein: CSARVLGHEEQPQHF.

The J gene is TRBJ2-7, the V gene TRBV21-1; TCRdb picks TRBD2, but there is no DNA to check that call. TRBV21-1 is recorded as a pseudogene. This CDR3 has 15 amino acids. The CDR3: CASSDILREGYEQYF.

V is TRBV5-1 and J is TRBJ1-1. This CDR3 is built from 13 residues. Per the germline V gene, CDR1 is SGHRS and CDR2 is YFSETQ. CDR3 in amino acids: CASSLEGNTEAFF.

V and J are TRBV21-1 and TRBJ2-3; TCRdb indicates TRBD1, and absent DNA this call remains unverified. TRBV21-1 represents a pseudogene. The CDR3 length is 16 residues. CDR3 region: CASSLRRGTGPDTQYF.

The chain carries TRBV5-1 and TRBJ2-5; checking the TCRdb D call of TRBD1 is not possible without DNA. CDR1 and CDR2 from the germline V gene are SGHRS and YFSETQ. This CDR3 is 13 amino acids long. CDR3 amino acids: CASSLRQWETQYF.

The genes are TRBV5-1 and TRBJ1-1; TCRdb reports TRBD1, a call that lacks DNA to check it against. The CDR3 runs 13 residues. Germline CDR1 SGHRS, CDR2 YFSETQ. The CDR3 sequence: CASSGGGWTEAFF.

The chain is built from TRBV4-1 and TRBJ2-7; the TRBD2 assignment by TCRdb is unverifiable without DNA. The CDR3 spans 17 residues. CDR1 and CDR2 from the germline V gene are MGHRA and YSYEKL. CDR3 amino acids: CASSIGTSGRMTYEQYF.